The 28 T cell receptor beta chains below come from one sample, sequenced in a study of shared T cell receptors in the human thymus. TCRdb keeps only in-frame clones here, not all; method: immunoSEQ multiplex PCR. The sample carries roughly 710,000 clones, approximately 85% recorded once. These data were likewise used in another study, on human thymus T cells.

The sequenced sample was thymocytes. The receptors here all came from a girl in the first two years of life with a congenital heart defect.

The gene calls are TRBV6-1 and TRBJ2-5; D is perhaps TRBD2 (7 bases). The V gene's germline CDR1 is MNHNS and CDR2 SASEGT. V lost 1 base to trimming and J lost 1 base, with 19 bases between them. The CDR3 is 18 residues long. The CDR3 loop reads CASSEGNEGEGTQETQYF. The CDR3 region has the DNA TGTGCCAGCAGTGAAGGGAATGAGGGGGAGGGAACCCAAGAGACCCAGTACTTC.

The V gene is TRBV11-1, the J gene TRBJ2-3; D may be TRBD1 (7 bases). The CDR3 spans 16 residues. Deletions cut 4 bases from V and 4 bases from J, with 18 bases between. Germline V gene data show CDR1 as SGHAT and CDR2 as FQDESV (reference sequence). The CDR3 DNA follows: TGTGCCAGCAGCTCCGCTCGGGGGACAGCGTCAGATACGCAGTATTTT. Protein: CASSSARGTASDTQYF.

The chain recombines TRBV4-1 with TRBJ1-1; TRBD1 matches at 7 bases. The ends lost 2 bases at V and 4 bases at J; junction bases unmatched: 1. Per the germline V gene, CDR1 is MGHRA and CDR2 is YSYEKL. There are 13 residues in the CDR3. In DNA, the CDR3 is TGCGCCAGCAGCCAACCAGGGGGCACTGAAGCTTTCTTT. Its translation: CASSQPGGTEAFF.

This clone came up a few times. The rearrangement links TRBV7-2 to TRBJ1-1, with D perhaps TRBD1 (6 bases). The V end lost 3 bases, the J end lost 4 bases, and 15 bases lay between the germline ends. Germline V gene data show CDR1 as SGHTA and CDR2 as FQGNSA. CDR3 size: 15 residues. In nucleotides, the CDR3 is TGTGCCAGCAGCTTCTACGCGATACAGGGCACTGAAGCTTTCTTT. Amino acids: CASSFYAIQGTEAFF.

V gene TRBV27 combines with J gene TRBJ1-1; D gene unclear. Germline lookup yields CDR1 MNHEY and CDR2 SMNVEV (reference sequence). The length of the CDR3 is 14 residues. Trimming stripped 3 bases from V and 7 bases from J, with 15 bases between. CDR3 in DNA: TGTGCCAGCAGTTTTAGTCAGCGTCGTGGTGAAGCTTTCTTT. This codes for CASSFSQRRGEAFF.

The rearrangement joins TRBV10-1 to TRBJ2-2; no definite D call. Per the germline V gene, CDR1 is WNHNN and CDR2 is SYGVQD (reference sequence). The CDR3 has 13 amino acids. V lost 7 bases to trimming and J lost 3 bases, with 9 bases between them. CDR3 loop: CASKTYYTGELFF. The DNA for the CDR3 is TGCGCCAGCAAGACTTACTACACCGGGGAGCTGTTTTTT.

CDR3 sequence (DNA): TGTGCCAGCAGCTCGGGACAGGGGATTTCCTACGAGCAGTACTTC. This codes for CASSSGQGISYEQYF. The chain links TRBV7-2 to TRBJ2-7; 10 bases agree with TRBD1. The V gene end was trimmed by 4 bases and the J gene end by 1 base; junction bases not matched to a gene: 4. The CDR3 extends over 15 amino acids. Germline V gives CDR1 SGHTA, CDR2 FQGNSA.

This chain joins TRBV5-6 and TRBJ1-1; 7 bases are a match to TRBD1. The V gene's germline CDR1 is SGHDT and CDR2 YYEEEE. This CDR3 spans 18 amino acids. V shed 4 bases and J 3 bases; nucleotides not matched to a gene: 18. The CDR3 DNA follows: TGTGCCAGCAGCCTAACGGCAGGGGGATTCGTTAGCTACACTGAAGCTTTCTTT. Protein: CASSLTAGGFVSYTEAFF. The full variable domain, rest sourced from reference TRBV5-6 and TRBJ1-1, is DAGVTQSPTHLIKTRGQQVTLRCSPKSGHDTVSWYQQALGQGPQFIFQYYEEEERQRGNFPDRFSGHQFPNYSSELNVNALLLGDSALYLCASSLTAGGFVSYTEAFFGQGTRLTVV.

The chain is built from TRBV4-1 and TRBJ2-7; D is unclear. V was clipped by 0 bases and J by 7 bases, with 10 bases between them. Germline CDR1 and CDR2: MGHRA and YSYEKL. This CDR3 comprises 13 residues. In DNA form, the CDR3 reads TGCGCCAGCAGCCAAGATCAGGTGAAAGAGCAGTACTTC. Amino acids: CASSQDQVKEQYF.

Notes on this clone: In the same sample, other DNA sequences code for this CDR3. The CDR3 coding sequence is TGTGCCAGCAGGTTACAGGGGCCTATCCCCTACGAGCAGTACTTC. It translates to CASRLQGPIPYEQYF. The chain joins TRBV7-6 to TRBJ2-7, with TRBD1 matching over 7 bases. The CDR3 has 15 residues. Germline CDR1 is SGHVS and CDR2 is FNYEAQ. J lost 2 bases, V lost 6 bases, and 10 bases had no gene match.

The chain recombines TRBV5-8 with TRBJ1-5; D gene ambiguous. In germline, CDR1 is SGHTS, CDR2 YDEGEE. V shed 2 bases and J shed 7 bases, with 4 bases lying between them. The CDR3 totals 11 residues. Here the CDR3 DNA reads TGTGCCAGCAGCTTCTCCCAGCCCCAGCATTTT. This translates into CASSFSQPQHF.

The chain links TRBV2 to TRBJ1-2, with TRBD1 identical over 7 bases. Unmatched junction bases numbered 7, after V lost 4 bases and J lost 2 bases. Germline V gene sequence: CDR1 SNHLY, CDR2 FYNNEI. The CDR3 is 15 residues long. CDR3: CASSARTGVNYGYTF. The CDR3 DNA is TGTGCCAGCAGTGCCCGGACAGGTGTCAACTATGGCTACACCTTC.

About this clone: Other DNA sequences in the same sample also yield this CDR3. This chain uses TRBV7-2 with TRBJ1-1; D possibly corresponds to TRBD1 (6 bases). The V end lost 3 bases, the J end lost 0 bases, and 8 bases lay between the germline ends. This CDR3 spans 14 amino acids. Germline CDR1 reads SGHTA; CDR2 reads FQGNSA. The CDR3 coding sequence is TGTGCCAGCAGCTTCAGGGGATTGAACACTGAAGCTTTCTTT. Its translation: CASSFRGLNTEAFF.

The CDR3 coding sequence is TGTGCCAGCAGTGAAGCGAAGGGACAGCATCCCATAAAACTGTTTTTT. Its translation: CASSEAKGQHPIKLFF. The V call is TRBV2, the J call TRBJ1-4, with 7 bases that match TRBD1. The ends lost 0 bases at V and 10 bases at J; junction bases unmatched: 11. Germline CDR1 reads SNHLY; CDR2 reads FYNNEI. The CDR3 spans 16 residues.

The genes are TRBV2 and TRBJ2-3; the match to TRBD2 covers 16 bases. Germline V gene lookup returns CDR1 SNHLY and CDR2 FYNNEI. After removal of 7 bases from V and 0 bases from J, the junction contained 4 bases not matched to a gene. This CDR3 comprises 17 residues. The CDR3: CASTGTSGGDSTDTQYF. Here the CDR3 DNA reads TGTGCCAGCACCGGGACTAGCGGGGGGGATAGCACAGATACGCAGTATTTT.

The chain recombines TRBV27 with TRBJ1-1; no firm D call. V was pared by 1 base and J by 4 bases, with 7 bases between. The CDR3 length is 13 residues. Germline V gene lookup returns CDR1 MNHEY and CDR2 SMNVEV (reference sequence). Written as DNA, the CDR3 is TGTGCCAGCAGTTTATTCCGGGGCACTGAAGCTTTCTTT. Encoded protein: CASSLFRGTEAFF.

The J gene is TRBJ2-1, the V gene TRBV14, with a possible D match to TRBD2 (5 bases). V lost 3 bases to trimming and J lost 4 bases, with 16 bases between them. CDR1 SGHDN and CDR2 FVKESK come from the germline V gene. The CDR3 contains 16 residues. CDR3 region: CASSQLPGVIYNEQFF. CDR3 DNA sequence: TGTGCCAGCAGCCAGTTGCCCGGGGTCATTTACAATGAGCAGTTCTTC.

V is TRBV15 and J is TRBJ2-7; 7 bases are a match to TRBD1. The J segment lost 2 bases and the V segment lost 2 bases, leaving 9 bases of the junction unmatched. Germline V gene data show CDR1 as LNHNV and CDR2 as YYDKDF (reference sequence). The CDR3 sequence is 16 residues long. CDR3 sequence: CATSRRPGTEAYEQYF. CDR3 bases: TGTGCCACCAGCAGAAGACCAGGGACAGAGGCCTACGAGCAGTACTTC.

The J gene is TRBJ2-2, the V gene TRBV4-3; tentative D call: TRBD1 (6 bases). Germline CDR1 LGHNA, CDR2 YSLEER. V was clipped by 4 bases and J by 5 bases, with 17 bases between them. The CDR3 consists of 16 residues. This chain's CDR3 is CASSLPRGHLTGELFF. In DNA, the CDR3 is TGCGCCAGCAGCCTCCCCCGGGGACACTTAACCGGGGAGCTGTTTTTT.

V gene TRBV6-5 combines with J gene TRBJ1-2; 8 positions agree with TRBD1. Per germline, CDR1 MNHEY and CDR2 SVGAGI. The CDR3 length is 16 residues. With V trimmed by 4 bases and J by 3 bases, 10 bases remained unmatched. The DNA for the CDR3 is TGTGCCAGCAGTTTCAAGAAGACAGGGGATGACTATGGCTACACCTTC. It is translated as CASSFKKTGDDYGYTF.

V is TRBV5-4 and J is TRBJ1-1; tentatively, D is TRBD1 (5 bases). The CDR3 consists of 14 residues. The V gene lost 3 bases and the J gene lost 0 bases, with 9 bases spanning the gap. CDR1 SGHNT and CDR2 YYREEE come from the germline V gene (reference sequence). The CDR3 DNA reads TGTGCCAGCAGCTCTAAAGGGGTGAACACTGAAGCTTTCTTT. It translates to CASSSKGVNTEAFF.

The chain recombines TRBV19 with TRBJ2-7; TRBD2 agrees at 7 bases. Germline V gene lookup returns CDR1 LNHDA and CDR2 SQIVND (reference sequence). This CDR3 has 15 residues. V lost 5 bases to trimming and J lost 1 base; unmatched junction nucleotides: 8. CDR3 region: CASSDGGDSSYEQYF. The DNA of the CDR3 is TGTGCCAGTAGTGATGGGGGGGACTCTTCCTACGAGCAGTACTTC.

This chain connects TRBV7-9 to TRBJ2-2; the D is unclear. The CDR3 runs to 12 residues. Germline-derived CDR1 and CDR2 are SEHNR and FQNEAQ (reference sequence). V was cut by 5 bases and J by 7 bases, with 8 bases left in between. The CDR3 DNA reads as TGTGCCAGCAGCCTGTTACACGGGGAGCTGTTTTTT. As protein: CASSLLHGELFF.

This clone was seen a single time. The chain employs TRBV5-1 and TRBJ1-1; tentative D call: TRBD1 (5 bases). The V and J ends lost 4 bases and 9 bases respectively, with 16 bases between them. The CDR3 sequence is 13 residues long. The germline CDR1 and CDR2 sequences are SGHRS and YFSETQ. The CDR3 DNA is TGCGCCAGCAGCCCGTGGGGCCCTGGGAAAGCTTTCTTT. Amino acids: CASSPWGPGKAFF.

The chain uses TRBV28 and TRBJ2-4; the match to TRBD1 covers 7 bases. The CDR3 totals 14 residues. Germline CDR1 is MDHEN and CDR2 is SYDVKM. Losses at the gene ends were 8 bases for V and 4 bases for J; bases not matched to a gene: 8. In DNA, the CDR3 is TGTGCCAGCTCCCGGCCCAGGGGGAAAAACATTCAGTACTTC. Its translation: CASSRPRGKNIQYF.

This clone was recorded once. This chain joins TRBV27 and TRBJ1-1; possibly TRBD1 for D (6 bases). The CDR3 extends over 16 amino acids. Germline V gives CDR1 MNHEY, CDR2 SMNVEV (reference sequence). V lost 5 bases, J lost 9 bases, and 25 bases lay in between. The CDR3 sequence: CASSPLSTRGPSKAFF. The CDR3 DNA reads TGTGCCAGCAGTCCACTTAGCACCAGGGGCCCCAGCAAAGCTTTCTTT.

V gene TRBV5-1 combines with J gene TRBJ2-7, with 9 bases that match TRBD2. The V gene's germline CDR1 is SGHRS and CDR2 YFSETQ. The CDR3 runs to 16 residues. V lost 2 bases to trimming and J lost 2 bases; unmatched junction nucleotides: 8. Here the CDR3 reads CASSLAVAGAPYEQYF. The CDR3 DNA sequence: TGCGCCAGCAGCTTAGCGGTAGCGGGGGCCCCCTACGAGCAGTACTTC.

The J gene is TRBJ1-4, the V gene TRBV21-1; the table's D call of TRBD1 was not tested on the DNA. TRBV21-1 represents a pseudogene. This CDR3 has 14 amino acids. CDR3 protein: CASSTEATNEKLFF. The CDR3 bases are TGTGCCAGCAGCACAGAAGCAACTAATGAAAAACTGTTTTTT.